The sequence of this T cell receptor beta chain was determined in a study of CD8+ T cells in alopecia areata. About the study: Twice a day, 5 to 10 mg of oral tofacitinib was administered to treated patients.

To note about this clone: Its matching antigen is unknown.

Treatment reported: oral pan-JAK inhibitor, 5-10 mg twice daily. Collection of lesional scalp punch biopsies and peripheral blood was performed in alopecia areata patients. Study-level findings and limits: Among the 100 top clones, expanded CD8+ clones, like scalp clonality, were significantly decreased by tofacitinib.

The V gene's germline CDR1 is SQVTM and CDR2 ANQGSEA. Between the trimmed V and J ends, which lost 0 bases and 0 bases, there was a span of 8 bases. There are 15 residues in the CDR3. Once RNA had been extracted, it was reverse transcribed into cDNA to act as the sequencing template. The table came from immunoSEQ multiplex PCR; TCRdb's copy has only in-frame clones and leaves some out. The sample lists about 210,000 clones; roughly 66% were seen once. This TCR came from a human donor with alopecia areata. This chain uses TRBV29-1 with TRBJ2-2; no clear D. The sequences come from CD4+ T cells sorted from blood, collected at week 44, from a patient treated with tofacitinib. Here the CDR3 DNA reads TGCAGCGTTGAAGACTGGGGAACGAACACCGGGGAGCTGTTTTTT. As protein: CSVEDWGTNTGELFF.